The 2 T cell receptor beta chains below all came from one sample that was sequenced in a study of blood T cell repertoires in COVID-19. TCRdb's copy holds only in-frame clones and misses some; the assay was immunoSEQ multiplex PCR. The sample carries 100,000 to 150,000 clones, 80% to 90% recorded once. Input material: peripheral blood. These receptors came from a man aged 65 to 79 with active or convalescent COVID-19.

The chain joins TRBV28 to TRBJ1-2, with TRBD1 matching 7 bases. The germline gives CDR1 MDHEN, CDR2 SYDVKM. The CDR3 is made up of 14 amino acids. With 6 bases clipped from V and 3 bases from J, the junction kept 7 bases outside the gene matches. The CDR3 reads CASREGARDYGYTF. The CDR3 region has the DNA TGTGCCAGCAGGGAGGGGGCGCGAGACTATGGCTACACCTTC.

This rearrangement joins TRBV29-1 to TRBJ1-1; perhaps TRBD1 as D (5 bases). The germline CDR1 and CDR2 sequences are SQVTM and ANQGSEA. CDR3 size: 12 residues. Trimming shortened V by 6 bases and J by 2 bases, and 10 bases separated the two germline ends. The DNA for the CDR3 is TGCAGCGTGCGGACATTTAACACTGAAGCTTTCTTT. It specifies CSVRTFNTEAFF. The full variable domain, completed using reference TRBV29-1 and TRBJ1-1, is SAVISQKPSRDICQRGTSLTIQCQVDSQVTMMFWYRQQPGQSLTLIATANQGSEATYESGFVIDKFPISRPNLTFSTLTVSNMSPEDSSIYLCSVRTFNTEAFFGQGTRLTVV.